One sample yielded the 4 T cell receptor beta chains listed below, sequenced in a study of shared clonotypes between healthy human individuals. Profiled with immunoSEQ multiplex PCR; TCRdb holds only in-frame clones, not every one. The data hold over a million clones, with 75% observed a single time. The sequenced material came from memory CD4+ T cells sorted from blood. Subset noted: CD45RA-negative fraction. The receptors come from a man aged 18 to 29 in good health.

The chain couples TRBV19 to TRBJ2-2; 8 nucleotides align to TRBD2. V lost 7 bases, J lost 1 base, and 5 bases stayed unmatched. Germline V gene lookup returns CDR1 LNHDA and CDR2 SQIVND (reference sequence). The CDR3 length is 15 residues. The CDR3 DNA follows: TGTGCCAGTATGAATAGCGGGAAGAACACCGGGGAGCTGTTTTTT. Protein: CASMNSGKNTGELFF.

This chain connects TRBV9 to TRBJ2-1; tentative D call: TRBD2 (6 bases). The CDR3 contains 12 residues. V shed 3 bases and J shed 9 bases, with 10 bases lying between them. Germline lookup yields CDR1 SGDLS and CDR2 YYNGEE. The CDR3 DNA follows: TGTGCCAGCAGCGCTAGCGTCGGTGAGCAGTTCTTC. As protein: CASSASVGEQFF.

The sample holds one count of this clone. The rearrangement links TRBV4-3 to TRBJ1-6; D is uncertain. This CDR3 has 14 residues. Germline lookup yields CDR1 LGHNA and CDR2 YSLEER. V lost 0 bases to trimming and J lost 7 bases, with 7 bases between them. For the CDR3, the DNA is TGCGCCAGCAGCCAAGAACGGGGAAATTCACCCCTCCACTTT. Translation gives CASSQERGNSPLHF.

V is TRBV5-1 and J is TRBJ1-2, with 7 nucleotides matching TRBD1. CDR1 and CDR2 from the germline V gene are SGHRS and YFSETQ. V lost 7 bases and J lost 8; bases outside the gene matches: 11. The CDR3 is 13 amino acids. CDR3 nucleotide sequence: TGCGCCAGCGCCCAAGAACAGGGGAGAGGCTACACCTTC. It specifies CASAQEQGRGYTF.